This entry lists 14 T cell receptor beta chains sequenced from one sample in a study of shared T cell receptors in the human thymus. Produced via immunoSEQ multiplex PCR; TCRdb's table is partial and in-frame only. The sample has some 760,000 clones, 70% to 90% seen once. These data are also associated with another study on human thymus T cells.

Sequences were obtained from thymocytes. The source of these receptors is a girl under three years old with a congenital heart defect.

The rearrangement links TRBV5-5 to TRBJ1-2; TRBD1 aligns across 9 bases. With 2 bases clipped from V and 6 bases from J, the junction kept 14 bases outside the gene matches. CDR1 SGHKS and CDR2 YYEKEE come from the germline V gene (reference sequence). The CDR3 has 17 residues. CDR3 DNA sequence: TGTGCCAGCAGCTTTTTCCGGGACAGGGATGTTGTGCATGGCTACACCTTC. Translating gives CASSFFRDRDVVHGYTF.

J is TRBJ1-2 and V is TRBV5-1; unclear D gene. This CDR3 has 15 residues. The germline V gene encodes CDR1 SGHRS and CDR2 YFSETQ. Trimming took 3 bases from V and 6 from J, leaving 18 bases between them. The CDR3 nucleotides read TGCGCCAGCAGCTCGTTCGGAGGGATAGAACATGGCTACACCTTC. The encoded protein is CASSSFGGIEHGYTF.

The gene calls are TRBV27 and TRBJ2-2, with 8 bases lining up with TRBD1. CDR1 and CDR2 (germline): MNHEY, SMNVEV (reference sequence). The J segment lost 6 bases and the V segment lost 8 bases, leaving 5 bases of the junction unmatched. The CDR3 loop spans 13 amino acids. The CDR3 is CASCRDRSGELFF. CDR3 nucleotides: TGTGCCAGCTGCCGGGACAGGTCCGGGGAGCTGTTTTTT.

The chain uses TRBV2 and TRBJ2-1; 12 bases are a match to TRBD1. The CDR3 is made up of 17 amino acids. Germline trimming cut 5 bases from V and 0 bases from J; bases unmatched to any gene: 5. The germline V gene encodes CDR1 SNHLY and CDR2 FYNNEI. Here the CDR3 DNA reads TGTGCCAGCAGTCCCGGGACAGGGGGCCCCTCCTACAATGAGCAGTTCTTC. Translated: CASSPGTGGPSYNEQFF.

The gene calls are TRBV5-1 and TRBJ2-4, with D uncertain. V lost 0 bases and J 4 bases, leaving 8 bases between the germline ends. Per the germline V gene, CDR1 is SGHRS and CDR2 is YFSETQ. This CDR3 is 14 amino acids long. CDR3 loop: CASSLVSGKNIQYF. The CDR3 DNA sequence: TGCGCCAGCAGCTTGGTTTCCGGGAAAAACATTCAGTACTTC.

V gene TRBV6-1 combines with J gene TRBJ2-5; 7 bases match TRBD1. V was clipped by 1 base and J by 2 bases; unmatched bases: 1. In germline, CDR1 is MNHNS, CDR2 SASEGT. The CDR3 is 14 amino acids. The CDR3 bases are TGTGCCAGCAGTGAAGAACAGGGGCAAGAGACCCAGTACTTC. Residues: CASSEEQGQETQYF.

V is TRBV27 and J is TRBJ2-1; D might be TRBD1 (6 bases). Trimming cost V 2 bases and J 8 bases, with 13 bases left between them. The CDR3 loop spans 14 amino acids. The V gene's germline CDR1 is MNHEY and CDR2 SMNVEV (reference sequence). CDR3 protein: CASSLVGQRDEQFF. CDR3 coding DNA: TGTGCCAGCAGTTTAGTAGGACAGCGAGATGAGCAGTTCTTC.

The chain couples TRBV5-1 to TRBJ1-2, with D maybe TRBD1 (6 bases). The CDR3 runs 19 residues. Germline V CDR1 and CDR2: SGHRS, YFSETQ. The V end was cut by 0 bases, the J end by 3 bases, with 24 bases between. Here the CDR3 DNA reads TGCGCCAGCAGCTTGGAGGGGCCCGGACAGAAACCTATAGACTATGGCTACACCTTC. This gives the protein CASSLEGPGQKPIDYGYTF.

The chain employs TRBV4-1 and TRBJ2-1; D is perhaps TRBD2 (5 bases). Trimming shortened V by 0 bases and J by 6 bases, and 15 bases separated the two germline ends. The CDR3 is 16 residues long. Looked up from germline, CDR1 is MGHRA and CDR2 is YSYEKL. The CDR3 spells CASSQDELGERNEQFF. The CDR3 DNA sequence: TGCGCCAGCAGCCAAGATGAGCTCGGGGAGCGCAATGAGCAGTTCTTC.

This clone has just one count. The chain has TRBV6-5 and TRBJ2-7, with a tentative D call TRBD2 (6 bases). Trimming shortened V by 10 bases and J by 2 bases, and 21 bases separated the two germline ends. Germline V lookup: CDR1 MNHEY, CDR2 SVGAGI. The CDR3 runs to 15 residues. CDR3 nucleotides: TGTGCCACTCACCAGGGACTTTTGGGCCCCTACGAGCAGTACTTC. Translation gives CATHQGLLGPYEQYF.

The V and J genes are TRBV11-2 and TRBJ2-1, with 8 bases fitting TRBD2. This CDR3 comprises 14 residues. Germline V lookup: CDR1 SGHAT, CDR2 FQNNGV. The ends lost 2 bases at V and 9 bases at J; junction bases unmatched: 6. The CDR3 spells CASSLPGGRVEQFF. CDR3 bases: TGTGCCAGCAGCTTACCGGGGGGGCGGGTTGAGCAGTTCTTC.

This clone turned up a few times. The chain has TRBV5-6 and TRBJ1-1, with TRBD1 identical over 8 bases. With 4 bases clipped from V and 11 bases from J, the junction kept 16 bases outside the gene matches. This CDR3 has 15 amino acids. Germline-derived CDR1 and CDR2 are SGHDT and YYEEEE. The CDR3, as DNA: TGTGCCAGCAGCCACGACAGGGGCCGGGGTTTTTTGGCTTTCTTT. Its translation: CASSHDRGRGFLAFF.

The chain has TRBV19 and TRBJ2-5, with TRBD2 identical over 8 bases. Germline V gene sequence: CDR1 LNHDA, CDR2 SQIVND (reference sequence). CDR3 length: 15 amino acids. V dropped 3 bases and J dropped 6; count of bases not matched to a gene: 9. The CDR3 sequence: CASSIPNGGAQTQYF. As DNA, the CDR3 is TGTGCCAGTAGTATTCCTAACGGGGGGGCCCAGACCCAGTACTTC.

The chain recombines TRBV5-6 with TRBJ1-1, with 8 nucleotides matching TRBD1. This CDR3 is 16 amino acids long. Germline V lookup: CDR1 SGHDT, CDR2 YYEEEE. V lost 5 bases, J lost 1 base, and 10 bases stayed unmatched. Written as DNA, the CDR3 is TGTGCCAGCAGGTTTAATTCGGGACAGGCGAACACTGAAGCTTTCTTT. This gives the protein CASRFNSGQANTEAFF.